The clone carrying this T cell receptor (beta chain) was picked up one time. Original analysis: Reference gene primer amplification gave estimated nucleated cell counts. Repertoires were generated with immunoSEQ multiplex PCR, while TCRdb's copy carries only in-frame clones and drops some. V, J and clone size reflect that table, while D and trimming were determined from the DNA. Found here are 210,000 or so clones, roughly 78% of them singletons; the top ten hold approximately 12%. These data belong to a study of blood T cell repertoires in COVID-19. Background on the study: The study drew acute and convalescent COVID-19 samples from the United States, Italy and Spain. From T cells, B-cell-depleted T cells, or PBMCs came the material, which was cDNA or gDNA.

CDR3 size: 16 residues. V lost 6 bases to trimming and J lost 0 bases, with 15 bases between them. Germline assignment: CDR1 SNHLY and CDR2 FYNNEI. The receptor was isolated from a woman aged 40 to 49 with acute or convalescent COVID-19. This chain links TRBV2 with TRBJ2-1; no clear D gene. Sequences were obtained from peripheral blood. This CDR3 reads CASSDPTSGSYNEQFF. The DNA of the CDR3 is TGTGCCAGCAGCGACCCTACATCGGGCTCCTACAATGAGCAGTTCTTC.